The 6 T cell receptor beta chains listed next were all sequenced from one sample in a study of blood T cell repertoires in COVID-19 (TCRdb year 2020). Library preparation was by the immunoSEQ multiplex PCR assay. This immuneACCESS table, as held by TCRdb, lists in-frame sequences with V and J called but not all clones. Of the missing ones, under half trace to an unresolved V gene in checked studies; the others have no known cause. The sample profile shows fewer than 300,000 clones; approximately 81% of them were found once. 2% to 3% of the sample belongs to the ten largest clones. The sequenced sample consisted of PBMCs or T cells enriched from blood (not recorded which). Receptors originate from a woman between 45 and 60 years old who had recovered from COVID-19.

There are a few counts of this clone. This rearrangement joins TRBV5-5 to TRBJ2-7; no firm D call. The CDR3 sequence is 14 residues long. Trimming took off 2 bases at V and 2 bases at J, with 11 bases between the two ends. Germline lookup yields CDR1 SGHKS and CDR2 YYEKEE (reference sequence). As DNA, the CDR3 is TGTGCCAGCAGCTTCGCCGGGTACCCCTACGAGCAGTACTTC. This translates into CASSFAGYPYEQYF.

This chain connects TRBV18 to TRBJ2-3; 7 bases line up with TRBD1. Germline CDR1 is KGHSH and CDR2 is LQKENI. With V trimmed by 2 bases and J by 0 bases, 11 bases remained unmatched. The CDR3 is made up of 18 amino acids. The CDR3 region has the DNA TGTGCCAGCTCACCAACCTTCTTTACGGGACAGAGCACAGATACGCAGTATTTT. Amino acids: CASSPTFFTGQSTDTQYF.

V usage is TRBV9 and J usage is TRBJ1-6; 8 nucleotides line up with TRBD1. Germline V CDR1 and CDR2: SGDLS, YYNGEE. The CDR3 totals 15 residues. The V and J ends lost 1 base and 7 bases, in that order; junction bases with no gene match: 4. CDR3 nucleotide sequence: TGTGCCAGCAGCGTAACAGGGGGGGAGAATTCACCCCTCCACTTT. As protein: CASSVTGGENSPLHF.

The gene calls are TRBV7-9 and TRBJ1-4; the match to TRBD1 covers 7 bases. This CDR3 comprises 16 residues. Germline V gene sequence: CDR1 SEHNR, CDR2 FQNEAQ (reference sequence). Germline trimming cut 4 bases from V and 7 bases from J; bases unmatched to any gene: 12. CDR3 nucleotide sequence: TGTGCCAGCAGCTCTAAAGGTGGGACAGTAGGTGAAAAACTGTTTTTT. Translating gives CASSSKGGTVGEKLFF.

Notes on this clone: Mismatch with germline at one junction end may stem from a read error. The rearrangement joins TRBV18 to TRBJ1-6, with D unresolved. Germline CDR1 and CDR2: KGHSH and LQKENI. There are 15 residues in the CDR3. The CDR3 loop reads CASSPNTAGNSSLHF. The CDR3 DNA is TGTGCCAGCTCACCAAACACGGCGGGTAATTCATCCCTCCACTTT.

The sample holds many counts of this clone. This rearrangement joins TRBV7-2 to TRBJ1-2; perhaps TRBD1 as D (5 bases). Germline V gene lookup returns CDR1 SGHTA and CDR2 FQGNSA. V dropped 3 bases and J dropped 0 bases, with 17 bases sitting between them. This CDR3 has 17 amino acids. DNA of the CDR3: TGTGCCAGCAGCTTTCGCGGGGGGACGCCTGCTAACTATGGCTACACCTTC. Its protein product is CASSFRGGTPANYGYTF.